This T cell receptor (beta chain) was sequenced during a study of blood T cell repertoires in COVID-19. This clone was observed a handful of times. Original processing methods: Amplified reference gene primers provided the basis for estimating nucleated cell counts. Method: immunoSEQ multiplex PCR; TCRdb's copy keeps in-frame clones and lacks some. The V and J calls and the clone size are those of that table, but D and trimming were determined from the DNA. The sample records tens of thousands of clones, 82% being singletons. The junction had 7 bases not matched to a gene; V was cut back by 4 bases and J by 10 bases. Germline CDR1 and CDR2: LGHDT and YNNKEL (reference sequence). This CDR3 region has 12 residues.

This clonotype was sampled from a woman aged 60-70 years with acute or convalescent COVID-19. Sequenced sample: peripheral blood. V and J are TRBV3-1 (or the pseudogene TRBV3-2) and TRBJ2-7, with TRBD1 matching over 7 bases. The CDR3 DNA reads TGTGCCAGCAGCCGTATCGGACAGGCACAGTACTTC. Amino acid sequence: CASSRIGQAQYF.